This T cell receptor (beta chain) was sequenced for a study of molecular identifiers for immune sequencing clone quantification. This clonotype appeared many times. Antigen specificity is unknown. Bulk TCR libraries used previously described methods and listed TCR primers. A single record per CDR3 protein comes from TCRdb applying MiXCR to the PCR reads. The sample lists 300,000 to 400,000 distinct CDR3 sequences; roughly 24% were seen once. The study, taken as a whole, reports: One cell's worth of spiked Jurkat TCR RNA was reportedly detectable among approximately 980,000 naive cells. Over 99% of CMV-specific effector molecules, but under 1% of naive ones, were in clones above 20 copies.

Using a CD8+CD4-CCR7+CD45RA+ phenotype, naive CD8 T cells were sorted. Sequencing was done on a sample of naive CD8+ T cells from blood, with Jurkat cell RNA spiked in. Described subset: FACS-sorted CD8+CD4-CCR7+CD45RA+ naive T cells. The sequence came from a human donor in good health. Some libraries in this study had Jurkat cell RNA spiked in.

Here the CDR3 reads CASSQAPAAYEQYF. DNA of the CDR3: TGCGCCAGCAGCCAAGCTCCGGCCGCCTACGAGCAGTACTTC. The chain joins TRBV4-3 to TRBJ2-7; no reliable D call. There are 14 residues in the CDR3. Germline V gives CDR1 LGHNA, CDR2 YSLEER. V shed 1 base and J shed 2 bases, with 9 bases lying between them.